Following are 7 T cell receptor beta chains from one sample sequenced in a study of T cell repertoires in aging, cancer and after chemotherapy. Rearranged V-D-J TRB sequences were amplified with a mixed TRB-A/B primer pool. In TCRdb, the multiplex PCR reads were re-called with MiXCR into one record per CDR3 protein. The table has some 15,000 distinct CDR3 sequences, 21% seen once. TCR beta rearrangements were amplified from peripheral blood genomic DNA. Sequencing input: blood. Receptors originate from a human donor in good health.

The chain carries TRBV4-1 and TRBJ1-5; 7 bases are shared with TRBD1. Trimming at V came to 1 base and at J to 6 bases, leaving 12 bases not matched to a gene. CDR1 is MGHRA, CDR2 YSYEKL, per germline. The CDR3 is 17 residues long. The CDR3 spells CASSQADLTGNFQPQHF. The CDR3, as DNA: TGCGCCAGCAGCCAAGCGGATCTGACAGGGAATTTTCAGCCCCAGCATTTT.

This clonotype was counted many times. The J gene is TRBJ1-4, the V gene TRBV11-2; 7 bases align to TRBD1. Germline CDR1 reads SGHAT; CDR2 reads FQNNGV. V was clipped by 5 bases and J by 10 bases; unmatched bases: 10. This CDR3 has 14 amino acids. For the CDR3, the DNA is TGTGCCAGCAGCCCCGGGACAGACCCCGGAAAACTGTTTTTT. Translation gives CASSPGTDPGKLFF.

This clonotype has only a few counts. V is TRBV19 and J is TRBJ2-5, with 7 bases fitting TRBD1. Germline V gives CDR1 LNHDA, CDR2 SQIVND (reference sequence). The CDR3 extends over 14 amino acids. V gave up 6 bases and J gave up 5 bases; unmatched junction bases: 9. CDR3 in amino acids: CASSLGGRRETQYF. The CDR3 coding sequence is TGTGCCAGTAGCTTAGGGGGCAGAAGGGAGACCCAGTACTTC.

The J gene is TRBJ1-6, the V gene TRBV20-1; D is possibly TRBD1 (5 bases). This CDR3 region has 14 residues. The V gene lost 1 base and the J gene lost 9 bases, with 13 bases spanning the gap. Per germline, CDR1 DFQATT and CDR2 SNEGSKA (reference sequence). This CDR3 is CSARVAGGVSPLHF. In DNA, the CDR3 is TGCAGTGCTAGAGTAGCAGGAGGGGTTTCACCCCTCCACTTT.

J is TRBJ1-2 and V is TRBV6-2 or TRBV6-3; TRBD1 agrees at 9 bases. CDR3 size: 16 residues. Germline loops: CDR1 MNHEY, CDR2 SVGEGT. V was clipped by 7 bases and J by 5 bases; unmatched bases: 14. As DNA, the CDR3 is TGTGCCAGCAATCCCATACAGGGGGCGCAGGGGTATGGCTACACCTTC. It is translated as CASNPIQGAQGYGYTF.

Concerning this clonotype itself: A much larger clonotype is one base distant, so this may be a read error. V and J are TRBV6-6 and TRBJ1-6; TRBD1 aligns across 10 bases. CDR1 is MNHNY and CDR2 is SVGAGI in the germline V gene (reference sequence). There are 14 residues in the CDR3. Germline trimming cut 5 bases from V and 7 bases from J; bases unmatched to any gene: 2. This CDR3 is CASSAGQGNSPLHF. In DNA form, the CDR3 reads TGTGCCAGCAGTGCGGGACAGGGGAATTCACCCCTCCACTTT.

Only a few counts were recorded for this clonotype. V gene TRBV25-1 combines with J gene TRBJ2-7; 9 nucleotides agree with TRBD1. The CDR3 extends over 17 amino acids. The germline V gene has CDR1 MGHDK and CDR2 SYGVNS. After removal of 6 bases from V and 2 bases from J, the junction contained 14 bases not matched to a gene. CDR3 protein: CASRDTPGTGSTYEQYF. The CDR3, as DNA: TGTGCCAGCAGAGATACCCCCGGGACAGGGTCCACCTACGAGCAGTACTTC.